This T cell receptor beta chain was identified during a study of blood T cell repertoires in COVID-19 (TCRdb year 2020). About the full investigation: The collaborator samples originated in the United States, Italy and Spain and spanned the acute and convalescent phases of COVID-19. The prospective study material was composed of cDNA or gDNA derived from T cells, B-cell-depleted T cells, or PBMCs. The dataset comprised deeply sampled blood TCRbeta repertoires from subjects exposed to, actively infected with, or recovered from COVID-19. The repertoires were made available in a free public database intended to serve as a resource for research on the immune response to SARS-CoV-2. Samples were obtained from the ongoing ImmuneRACE study (first 160 participants) and from 1,254 subjects provided by 6 global collaborators. Nearly every sample came with metadata listing a de-identified subject ID, COVID-19 status, age in years and sex. Where available, HLA class I and class II types were taken from metadata supplied by the sample provider and were not determined by assay-based typing.

Findings and caveats that apply to the study as a whole: The quantity of clinical and demographic metadata differed by source and by participant and was supplied without curation.

V was cut back by 3 bases and J by 4 bases, leaving a gap of 13 bases between them. The germline V gene yields MNHNS for CDR1 and SASEGT for CDR2. The CDR3 runs 16 amino acids, cysteine and phenylalanine included. Of all the DNA, just the CDR3 is kept, 48 bases in frame from base 1. TCRbeta CDR3 regions were amplified from genomic DNA by means of the immunoSEQ Assay, a bias-controlled multiplex PCR. Regarding the original processing steps: Nucleated cell counts per sample were estimated from amplification of reference gene primers within the assay. Sequence reads were collapsed and filtered to measure the absolute abundance of every unique TCRbeta CDR3 rearrangement. For each sample, productive Simpson clonality was calculated as the square root of Simpson's diversity index over productive rearrangements. TCRdb stores this immuneACCESS table with in-frame sequences only. Part of the clones is absent; in the studies checked, under half of the shortfall reflects unresolved V genes, and no reason is known for the rest. V and J calls and clone size are those listed in that table; D and trimming were worked out from the DNA. In this sample the table shows about 200,000 clones, 94% of which occur a single time. Of the sample, 0.76% is held by the ten largest clones.

At one collaborating source in Seattle, patients were enrolled during active infection and were followed longitudinally through the course of disease. Collaborating institutions collected whole blood in K2EDTA tubes following their own protocols. For TCRbeta analysis, collaborator samples were shipped as frozen whole blood, as isolated PBMCs, or as DNA extracted from either sample type. A remark on this clone: The antigen it recognizes is unknown. No clone much larger than this one lies a single base away; base qualities are absent.

The sequence is built from TRBV6-1 and TRBJ1-6; a tentative D match to TRBD1 spans 6 bases. The clonotype originates from a man aged 25 to 40 with COVID-19, enrolled during active disease. Sequenced material: peripheral blood. Here the CDR3 is given as CASSDLTGIYNSPLHF. The base sequence is TGTGCCAGCAGTGACCTTACAGGGATATATAATTCACCCCTCCACTTT.